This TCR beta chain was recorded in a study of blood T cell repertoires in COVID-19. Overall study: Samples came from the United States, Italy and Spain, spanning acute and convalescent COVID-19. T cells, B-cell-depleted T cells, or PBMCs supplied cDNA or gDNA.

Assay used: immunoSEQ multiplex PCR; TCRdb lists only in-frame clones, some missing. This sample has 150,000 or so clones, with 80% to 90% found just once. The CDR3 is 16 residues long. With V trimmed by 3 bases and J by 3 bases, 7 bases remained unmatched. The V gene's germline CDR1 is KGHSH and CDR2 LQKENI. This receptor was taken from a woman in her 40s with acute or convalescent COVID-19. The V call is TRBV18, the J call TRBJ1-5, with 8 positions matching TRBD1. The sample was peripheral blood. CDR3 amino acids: CASSPNQGANNQPQHF. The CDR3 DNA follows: TGTGCCAGCTCACCTAATCAGGGGGCAAACAATCAGCCCCAGCATTTT.